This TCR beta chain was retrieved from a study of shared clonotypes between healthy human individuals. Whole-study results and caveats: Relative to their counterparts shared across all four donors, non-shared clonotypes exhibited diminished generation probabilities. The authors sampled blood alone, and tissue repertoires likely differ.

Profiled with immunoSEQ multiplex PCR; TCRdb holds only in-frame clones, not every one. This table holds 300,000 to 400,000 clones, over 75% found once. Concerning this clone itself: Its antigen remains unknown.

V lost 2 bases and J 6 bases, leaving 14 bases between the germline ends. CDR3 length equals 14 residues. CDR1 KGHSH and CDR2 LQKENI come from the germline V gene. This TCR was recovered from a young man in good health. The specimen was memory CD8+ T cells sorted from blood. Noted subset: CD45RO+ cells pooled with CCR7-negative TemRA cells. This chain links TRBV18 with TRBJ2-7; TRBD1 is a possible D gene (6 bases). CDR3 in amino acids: CASSPFGRGPEQYF. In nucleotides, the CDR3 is TGTGCCAGCTCACCATTTGGCAGGGGACCCGAGCAGTACTTC. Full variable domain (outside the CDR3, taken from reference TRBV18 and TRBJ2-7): NAGVMQNPRHLVRRRGQEARLRCSPMKGHSHVYWYRQLPEEGLKFMVYLQKENIIDESGMPKERFSAEFPKEGPSILRIQQVVRGDSAAYFCASSPFGRGPEQYFGPGTRLTVT.